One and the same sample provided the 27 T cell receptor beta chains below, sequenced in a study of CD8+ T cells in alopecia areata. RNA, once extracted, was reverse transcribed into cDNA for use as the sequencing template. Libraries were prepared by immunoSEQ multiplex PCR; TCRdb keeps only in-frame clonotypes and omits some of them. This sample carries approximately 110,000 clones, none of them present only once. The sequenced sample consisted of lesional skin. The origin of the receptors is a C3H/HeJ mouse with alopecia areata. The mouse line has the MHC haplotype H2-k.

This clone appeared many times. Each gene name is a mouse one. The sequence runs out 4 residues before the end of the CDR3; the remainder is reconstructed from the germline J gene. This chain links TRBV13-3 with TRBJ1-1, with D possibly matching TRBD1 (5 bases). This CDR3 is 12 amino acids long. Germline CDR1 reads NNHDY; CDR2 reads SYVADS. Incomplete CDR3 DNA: TGTGCCAGCAGCCCAGGGAGGTCA. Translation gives CASSPGRS. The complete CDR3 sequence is CASSPGRSEVFF.

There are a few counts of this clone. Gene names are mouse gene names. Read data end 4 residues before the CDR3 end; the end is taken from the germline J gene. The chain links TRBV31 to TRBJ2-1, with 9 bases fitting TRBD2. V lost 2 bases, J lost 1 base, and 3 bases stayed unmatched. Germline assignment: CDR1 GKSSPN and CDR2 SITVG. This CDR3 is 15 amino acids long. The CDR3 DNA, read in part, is TGTGCCTGGAGTTCTGGACTGGGGAACTATGCT. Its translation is CAWSSGLGNYA. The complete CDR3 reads CAWSSGLGNYAEQFF.

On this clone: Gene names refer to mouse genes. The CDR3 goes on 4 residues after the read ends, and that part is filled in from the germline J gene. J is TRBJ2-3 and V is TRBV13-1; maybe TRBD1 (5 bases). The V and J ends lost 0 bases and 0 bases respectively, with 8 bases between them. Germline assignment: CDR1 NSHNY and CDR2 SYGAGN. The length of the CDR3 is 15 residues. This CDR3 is CASSDGGVSAETLYF. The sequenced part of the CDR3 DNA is TGTGCCAGCAGTGATGGAGGGGTCAGTGCAGAA.

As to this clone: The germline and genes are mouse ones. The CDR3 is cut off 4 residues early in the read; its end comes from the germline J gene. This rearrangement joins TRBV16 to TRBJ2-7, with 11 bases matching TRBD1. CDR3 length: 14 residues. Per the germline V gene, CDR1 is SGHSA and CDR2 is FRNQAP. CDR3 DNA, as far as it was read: TGTGCAAGCAGCAACGGGACAGGGGGATAT. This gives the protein CASSNGTGGY. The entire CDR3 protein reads CASSNGTGGYEQYF.

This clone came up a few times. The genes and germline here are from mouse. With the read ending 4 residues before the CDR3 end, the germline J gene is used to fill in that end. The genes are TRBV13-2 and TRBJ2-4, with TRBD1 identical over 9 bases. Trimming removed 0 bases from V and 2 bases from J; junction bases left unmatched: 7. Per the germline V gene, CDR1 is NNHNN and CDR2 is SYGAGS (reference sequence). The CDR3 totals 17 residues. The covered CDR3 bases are TGTGCCAGCGGTGATGCCCAGGGACAGGGAGATCAAAAC. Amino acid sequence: CASGDAQGQGDQN. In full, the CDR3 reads CASGDAQGQGDQNTLYF.

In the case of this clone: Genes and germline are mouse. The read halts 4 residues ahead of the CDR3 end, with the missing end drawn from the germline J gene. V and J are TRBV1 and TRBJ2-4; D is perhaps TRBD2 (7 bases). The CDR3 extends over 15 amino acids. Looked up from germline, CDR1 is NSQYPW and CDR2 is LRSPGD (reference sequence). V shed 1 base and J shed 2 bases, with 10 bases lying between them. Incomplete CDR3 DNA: TGCACCTGCAGTGCAGGGGGGGCTGTTCAAAAC. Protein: CTCSAGGAVQN. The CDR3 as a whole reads CTCSAGGAVQNTLYF.

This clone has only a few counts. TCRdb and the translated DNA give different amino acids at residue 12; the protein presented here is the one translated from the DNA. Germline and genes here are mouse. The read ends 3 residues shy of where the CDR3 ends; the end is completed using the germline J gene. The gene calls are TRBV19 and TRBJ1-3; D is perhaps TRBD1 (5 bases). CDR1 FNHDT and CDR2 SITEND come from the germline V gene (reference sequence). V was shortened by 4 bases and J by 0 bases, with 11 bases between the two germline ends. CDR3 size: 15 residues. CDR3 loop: CASSPETVSGNTLYF. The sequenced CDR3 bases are TGTGCCAGCAGTCCAGAGACAGTTTCTGGAAATACG.

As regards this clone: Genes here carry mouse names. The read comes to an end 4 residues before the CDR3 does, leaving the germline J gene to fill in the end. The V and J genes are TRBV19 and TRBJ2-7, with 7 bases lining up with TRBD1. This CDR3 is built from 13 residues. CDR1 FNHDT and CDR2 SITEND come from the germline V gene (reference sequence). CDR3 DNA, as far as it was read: TGTGCCAGCAGGCTCGGACAGGAGTAT. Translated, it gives CASRLGQEY. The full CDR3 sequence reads CASRLGQEYEQYF. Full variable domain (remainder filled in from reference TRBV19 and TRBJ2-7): GGIITQTPKFLIGQEGQKLTLKCQQNFNHDTMYWYRQDSGKGLRLIYYSITENDLQKGDLSEGYDASREKKSSFSLTVTSAQKNEMAVFLCASRLGQEYEQYFGPGTRLTVL.

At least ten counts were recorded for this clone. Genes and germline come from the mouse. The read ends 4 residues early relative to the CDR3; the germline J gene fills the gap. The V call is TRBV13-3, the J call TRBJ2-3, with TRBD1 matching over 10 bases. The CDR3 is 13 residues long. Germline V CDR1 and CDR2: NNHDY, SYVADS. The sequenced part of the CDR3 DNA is TGTGCCATCCGGGACAGGGGAGGAGAA. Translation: CAIRDRGGE. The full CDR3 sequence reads CAIRDRGGETLYF.

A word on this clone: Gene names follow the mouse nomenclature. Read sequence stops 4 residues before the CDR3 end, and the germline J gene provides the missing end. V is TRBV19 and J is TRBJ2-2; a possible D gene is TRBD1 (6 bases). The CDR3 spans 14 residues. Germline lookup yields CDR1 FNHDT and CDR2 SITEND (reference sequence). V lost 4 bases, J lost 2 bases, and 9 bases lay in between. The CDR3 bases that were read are TGTGCCAGCAGTTACAGGGAGAACACCGGG. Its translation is CASSYRENTG. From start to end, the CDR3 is CASSYRENTGQLYF.

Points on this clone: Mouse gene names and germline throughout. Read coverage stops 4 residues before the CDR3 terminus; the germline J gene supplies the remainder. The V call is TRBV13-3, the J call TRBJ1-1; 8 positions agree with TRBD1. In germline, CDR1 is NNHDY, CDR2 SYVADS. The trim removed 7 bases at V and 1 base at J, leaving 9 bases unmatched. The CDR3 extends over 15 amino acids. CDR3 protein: CASAPLGTGNTEVFF. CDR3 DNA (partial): TGTGCCAGCGCCCCTCTAGGGACAGGAAACACA.

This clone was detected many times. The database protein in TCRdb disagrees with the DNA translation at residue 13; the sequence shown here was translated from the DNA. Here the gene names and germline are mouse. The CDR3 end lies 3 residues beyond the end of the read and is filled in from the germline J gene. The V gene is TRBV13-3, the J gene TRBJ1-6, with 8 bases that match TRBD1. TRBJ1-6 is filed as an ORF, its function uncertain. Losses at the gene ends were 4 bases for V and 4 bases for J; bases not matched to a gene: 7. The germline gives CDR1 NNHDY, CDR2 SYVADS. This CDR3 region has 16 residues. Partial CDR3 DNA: TGTGCCAGCAGTTCTAAAACAGGGGGTTATAATTCGCCC. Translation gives CASSSKTGGYNSP. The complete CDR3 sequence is CASSSKTGGYNSPLYF.

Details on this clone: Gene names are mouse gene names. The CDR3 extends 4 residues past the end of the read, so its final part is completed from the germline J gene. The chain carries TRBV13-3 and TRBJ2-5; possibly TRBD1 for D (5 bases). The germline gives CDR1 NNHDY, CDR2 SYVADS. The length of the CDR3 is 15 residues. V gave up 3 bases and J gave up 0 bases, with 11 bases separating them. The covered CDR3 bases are TGTGCCAGCAGTGTGGACAAAATTAACCAAGAC. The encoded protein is CASSVDKINQD. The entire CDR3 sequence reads CASSVDKINQDTQYF.

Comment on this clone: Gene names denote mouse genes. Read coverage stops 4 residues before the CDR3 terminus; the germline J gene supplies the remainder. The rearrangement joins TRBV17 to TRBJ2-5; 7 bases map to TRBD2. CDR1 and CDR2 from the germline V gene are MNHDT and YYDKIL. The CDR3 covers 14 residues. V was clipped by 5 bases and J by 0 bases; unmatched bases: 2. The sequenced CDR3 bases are TGTGCTAGCAGTGACTGGGTTAACCAAGAC. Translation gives CASSDWVNQD. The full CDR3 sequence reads CASSDWVNQDTQYF.

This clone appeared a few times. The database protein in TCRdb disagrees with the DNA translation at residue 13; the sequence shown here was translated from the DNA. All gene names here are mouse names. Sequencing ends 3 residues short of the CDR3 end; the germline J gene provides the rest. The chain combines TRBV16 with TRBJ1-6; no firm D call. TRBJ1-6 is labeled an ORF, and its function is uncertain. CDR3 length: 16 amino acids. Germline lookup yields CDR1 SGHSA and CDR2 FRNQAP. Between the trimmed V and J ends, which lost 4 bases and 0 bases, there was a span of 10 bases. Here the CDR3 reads CASSSLNNSYNSPLYF. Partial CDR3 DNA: TGTGCAAGCAGCTCCCTCAACAATTCCTATAATTCGCCC.

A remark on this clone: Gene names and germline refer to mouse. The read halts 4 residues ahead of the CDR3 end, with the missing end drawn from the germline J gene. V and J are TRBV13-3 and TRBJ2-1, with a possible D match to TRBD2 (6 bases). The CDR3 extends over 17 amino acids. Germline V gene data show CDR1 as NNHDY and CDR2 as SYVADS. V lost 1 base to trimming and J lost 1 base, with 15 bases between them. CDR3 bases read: TGTGCCAGCAGTGATTCCCCCTCTGGGGACAACTATGCT. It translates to CASSDSPSGDNYA. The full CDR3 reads CASSDSPSGDNYAEQFF.

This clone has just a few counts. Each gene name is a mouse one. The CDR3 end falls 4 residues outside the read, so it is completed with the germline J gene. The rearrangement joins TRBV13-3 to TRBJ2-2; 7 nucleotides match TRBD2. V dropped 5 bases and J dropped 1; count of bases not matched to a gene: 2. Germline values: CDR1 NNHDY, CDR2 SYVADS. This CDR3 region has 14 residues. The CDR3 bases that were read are TGTGCCAGCAGCACTGGGGTAAACACCGGG. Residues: CASSTGVNTG. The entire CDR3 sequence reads CASSTGVNTGQLYF.

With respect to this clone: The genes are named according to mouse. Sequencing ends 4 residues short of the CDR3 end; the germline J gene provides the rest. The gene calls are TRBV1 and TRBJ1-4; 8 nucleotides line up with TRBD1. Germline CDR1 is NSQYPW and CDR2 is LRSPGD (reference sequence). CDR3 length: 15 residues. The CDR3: CTCSAEAGGLERLFF. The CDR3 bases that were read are TGCACCTGCAGTGCAGAAGCAGGGGGCCTCGAA.

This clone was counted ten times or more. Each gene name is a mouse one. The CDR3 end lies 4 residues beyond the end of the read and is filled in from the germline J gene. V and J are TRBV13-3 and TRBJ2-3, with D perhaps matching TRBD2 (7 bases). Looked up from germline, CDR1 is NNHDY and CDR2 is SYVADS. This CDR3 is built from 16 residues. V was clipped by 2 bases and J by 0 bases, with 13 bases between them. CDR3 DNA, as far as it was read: TGTGCCAGCAGTGAGGCCTGGGGGCGTAGTGCAGAA. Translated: CASSEAWGRSAE. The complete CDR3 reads CASSEAWGRSAETLYF.

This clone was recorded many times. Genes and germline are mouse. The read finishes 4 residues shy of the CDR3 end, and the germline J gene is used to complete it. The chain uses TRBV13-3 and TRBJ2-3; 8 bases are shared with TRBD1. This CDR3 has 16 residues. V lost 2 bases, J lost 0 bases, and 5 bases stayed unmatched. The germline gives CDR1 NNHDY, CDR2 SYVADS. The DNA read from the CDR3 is TGTGCCAGCAGTGACCACCGGGACAGGAGTGCAGAA. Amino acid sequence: CASSDHRDRSAE. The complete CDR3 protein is CASSDHRDRSAETLYF.

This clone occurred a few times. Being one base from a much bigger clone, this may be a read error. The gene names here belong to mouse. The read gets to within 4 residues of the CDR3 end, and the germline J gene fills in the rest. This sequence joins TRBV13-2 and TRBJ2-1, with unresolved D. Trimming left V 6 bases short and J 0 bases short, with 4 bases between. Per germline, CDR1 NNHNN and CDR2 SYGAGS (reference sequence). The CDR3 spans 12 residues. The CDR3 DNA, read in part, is TGTGCCAGCGCCAATAACTATGCT. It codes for CASANNYA. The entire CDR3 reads CASANNYAEQFF.

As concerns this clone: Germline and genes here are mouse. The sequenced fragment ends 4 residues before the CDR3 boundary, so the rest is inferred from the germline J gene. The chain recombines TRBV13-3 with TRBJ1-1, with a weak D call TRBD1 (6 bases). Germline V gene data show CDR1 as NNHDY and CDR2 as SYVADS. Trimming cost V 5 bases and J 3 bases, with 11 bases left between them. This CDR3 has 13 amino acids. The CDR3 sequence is CASRGTSDTEVFF. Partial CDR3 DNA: TGTGCCAGCAGAGGGACAAGCGACACA.

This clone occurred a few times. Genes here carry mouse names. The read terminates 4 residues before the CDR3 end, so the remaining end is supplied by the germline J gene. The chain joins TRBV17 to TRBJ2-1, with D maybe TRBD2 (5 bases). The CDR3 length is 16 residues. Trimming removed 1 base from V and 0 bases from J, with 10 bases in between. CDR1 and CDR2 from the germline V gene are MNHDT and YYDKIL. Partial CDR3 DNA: TGTGCTAGCAGTAGAGCTCGGCTGGGTAACTATGCT. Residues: CASSRARLGNYA. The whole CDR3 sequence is CASSRARLGNYAEQFF.

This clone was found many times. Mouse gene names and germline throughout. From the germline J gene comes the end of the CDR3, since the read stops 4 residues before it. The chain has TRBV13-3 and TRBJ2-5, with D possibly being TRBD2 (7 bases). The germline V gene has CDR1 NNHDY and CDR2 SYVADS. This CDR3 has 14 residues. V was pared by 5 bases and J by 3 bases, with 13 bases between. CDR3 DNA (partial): TGTGCCAGCAGACCCGGGGGGCTTCAAGAC. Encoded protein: CASRPGGLQD. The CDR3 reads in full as CASRPGGLQDTQYF.

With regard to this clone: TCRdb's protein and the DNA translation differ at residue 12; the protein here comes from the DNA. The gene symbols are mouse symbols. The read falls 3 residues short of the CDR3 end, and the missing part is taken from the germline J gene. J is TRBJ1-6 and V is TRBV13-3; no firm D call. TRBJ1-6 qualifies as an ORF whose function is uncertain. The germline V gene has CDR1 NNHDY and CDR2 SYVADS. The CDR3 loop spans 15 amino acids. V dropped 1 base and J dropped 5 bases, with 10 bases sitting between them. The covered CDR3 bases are TGTGCCAGCAGTGATTCTGGGAGGGATAATTCGCCC. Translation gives CASSDSGRDNSP. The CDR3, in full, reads CASSDSGRDNSPLYF.

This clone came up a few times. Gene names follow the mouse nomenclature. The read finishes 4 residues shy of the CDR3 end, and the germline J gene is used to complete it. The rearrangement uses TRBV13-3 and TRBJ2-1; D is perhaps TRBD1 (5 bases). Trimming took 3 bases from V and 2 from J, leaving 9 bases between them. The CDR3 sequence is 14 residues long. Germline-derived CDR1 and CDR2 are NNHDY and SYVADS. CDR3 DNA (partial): TGTGCCAGCAGTGGGACATCGTACTATGCT. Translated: CASSGTSYYA. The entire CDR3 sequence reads CASSGTSYYAEQFF.

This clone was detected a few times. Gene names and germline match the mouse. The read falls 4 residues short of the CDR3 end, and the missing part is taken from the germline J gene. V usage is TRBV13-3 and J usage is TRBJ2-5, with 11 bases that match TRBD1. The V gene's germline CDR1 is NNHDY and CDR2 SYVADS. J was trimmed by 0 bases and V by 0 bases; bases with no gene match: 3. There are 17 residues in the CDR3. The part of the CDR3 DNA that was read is TGTGCCAGCAGTGATGGAGGGACAGGGGGGAACCAAGAC. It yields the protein CASSDGGTGGNQD. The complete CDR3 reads CASSDGGTGGNQDTQYF. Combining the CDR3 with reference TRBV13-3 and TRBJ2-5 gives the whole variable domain EAAVTQSPRSKVAVTGGKVTLSCHQTNNHDYMYWYRQDTGHGLRLIHYSYVADSTEKGDIPDGYKASRPSQENFSLILELASLSQTAVYFCASSDGGTGGNQDTQYFGPGTRLLVL.